This TCR beta chain was captured in a study of identifying expanded T cells in peripheral blood. The germline V and J ends were trimmed by 3 bases and 10 bases, with 15 bases remaining between them. The CDR3 sequence is 14 residues long. Germline assignment: CDR1 MDHEN and CDR2 SYDVKM. Assay: immunoSEQ multiplex PCR; the TCRdb copy retains only in-frame clones and omits some. The profile shows 97,000 or so clones, more than 70% of them singletons. Sequencing was done on a sample of blood. The gene calls are TRBV28 and TRBJ1-4; D unresolved. The receptor was isolated from a person aged 18-70 years in good health. CDR3 nucleotide sequence: TGTGCCAGCAGTTTGGGCAGCACGGCTCGAAAACTGTTTTTT. This codes for CASSLGSTARKLFF.